The sample holds many counts of the clone carrying this T cell receptor beta chain. These data belong to a study of CD8 T cells in ankylosing spondylitis. V dropped 6 bases and J dropped 4; count of bases not matched to a gene: 17. The length of the CDR3 is 17 residues. Looked up from germline, CDR1 is MNHNS and CDR2 is SASEGT. TCRdb passed the 5' RACE reads through MiXCR, listing each CDR3 protein once. This sample has 150,000 to 200,000 distinct CDR3 sequences, with around a tenth found just once. This TCR was recovered from a male donor with ankylosing spondylitis or in good health (not recorded which). The J gene is TRBJ1-2, the V gene TRBV6-1, with TRBD1 identical over 7 bases. Specimen: blood, either unsorted or a sorted T cell fraction (not recorded which). The DNA for the CDR3 is TGTGCCAGCAGGGACCTCATCGAGGGGGCGCATGGCTATGGCTACACCTTC. Its translation: CASRDLIEGAHGYGYTF.